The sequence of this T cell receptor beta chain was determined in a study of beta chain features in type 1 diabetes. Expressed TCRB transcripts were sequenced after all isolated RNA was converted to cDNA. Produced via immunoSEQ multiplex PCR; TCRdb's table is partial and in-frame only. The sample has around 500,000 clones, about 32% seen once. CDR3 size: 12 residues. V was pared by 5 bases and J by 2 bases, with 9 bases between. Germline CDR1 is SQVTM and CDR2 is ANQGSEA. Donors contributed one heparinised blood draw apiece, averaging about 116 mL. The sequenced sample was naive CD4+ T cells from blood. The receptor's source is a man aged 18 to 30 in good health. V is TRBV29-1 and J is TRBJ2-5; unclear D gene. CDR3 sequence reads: CSVLFVQETQYF. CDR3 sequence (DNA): TGCAGCGTTCTTTTCGTACAAGAGACCCAGTACTTC.